This TCR beta chain appears in the sequencing data of a study of shared clonotypes between healthy human individuals. Germline CDR1 reads MGHRA; CDR2 reads YSYEKL. The germline V and J ends were trimmed by 1 base and 0 bases, with 24 bases remaining between them. The CDR3 runs to 20 residues. Per the original data handling: As immunoSEQ supplied junction-only sequences (without quality scores), filtering differed. Some clones are missing from TCRdb's copy, which holds only in-frame ones; the method was immunoSEQ multiplex PCR. V, J and clone size were drawn from that table, and D and trimming were deduced from the DNA. In the table there are more than 2 million clones, 90% to 96% of which are singletons. About this clone: The antigen remains undetermined.

The study, taken as a whole, reports: Blood was the only sampled material, and tissue repertoires likely differ.

This chain joins TRBV4-1 and TRBJ1-2; a possible D gene is TRBD1 (5 bases). Sequencing was done on a sample of naive CD4+ T cells sorted from blood. As for subset: CD45RA+ positively selected. The sequence was collected from a man aged 18 to 29 in good health. This CDR3 is CASSQAASGHTNQTNYGYTF. The CDR3 DNA sequence: TGCGCCAGCAGCCAAGCCGCTAGCGGACACACGAACCAAACTAACTATGGCTACACCTTC.